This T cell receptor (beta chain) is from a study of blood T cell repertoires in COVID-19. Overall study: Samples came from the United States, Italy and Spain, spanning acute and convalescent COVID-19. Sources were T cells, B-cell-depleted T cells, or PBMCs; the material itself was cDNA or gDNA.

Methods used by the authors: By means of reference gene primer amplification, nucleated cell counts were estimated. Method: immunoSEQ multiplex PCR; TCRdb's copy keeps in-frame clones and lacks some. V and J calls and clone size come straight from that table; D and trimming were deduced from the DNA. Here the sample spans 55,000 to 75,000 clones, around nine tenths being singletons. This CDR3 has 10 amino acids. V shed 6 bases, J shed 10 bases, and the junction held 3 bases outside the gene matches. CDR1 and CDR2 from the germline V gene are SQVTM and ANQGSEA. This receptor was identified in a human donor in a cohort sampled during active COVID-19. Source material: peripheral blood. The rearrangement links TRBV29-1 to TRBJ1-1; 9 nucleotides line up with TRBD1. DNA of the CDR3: TGCAGCGTAGTGACAGGGGGAGCTTTCTTT. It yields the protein CSVVTGGAFF.